This T cell receptor (beta chain) was documented in a study of T cell repertoires in cytomegalovirus infection. TCRdb re-analysed the reads in MiXCR, keeping a single row per CDR3 protein. Of 600,000 to 800,000 distinct CDR3 sequences detected, less than 25% appear once; the ten largest clones hold approximately 8%. Per the germline V gene, CDR1 is MNHEY and CDR2 is SVGEGT. The junction had 4 bases not matched to a gene; V was cut back by 9 bases and J by 3 bases. The CDR3 covers 13 residues. Sequencing was done on a sample of CD8+ T cells from PBMCs. The receptor was derived from a human donor in good health (CMV status not recorded). Some clones in this sample may be carry-over from other donors' samples. V gene TRBV6-2 or TRBV6-3 combines with J gene TRBJ2-1; TRBD1 agrees at 8 bases. The CDR3 region has the DNA TGTGCCAGACCGACAGGGGACTACAATGAGCAGTTCTTC. Amino acids: CARPTGDYNEQFF.